Sequencing of this T cell receptor beta chain was carried out in a study of blood T cells in healthy people across ages. Findings of the study overall: Older individuals had lower TCR beta diversity per million T cells (the decline was roughly linear).

PBMCs, at least 7 million per sample, were isolated. Concerning this clonotype itself: Its matching antigen is unknown.

The V and J ends lost 4 bases and 1 base respectively, with 15 bases between them. Germline V CDR1 and CDR2: SGHDT, YYEEEE. The CDR3 has 16 residues. A sample-barcoded 5' primer and a J-beta primer mix were used in a second PCR of roughly 6 to 11 cycles. A 12-random-nucleotide template-switch adaptor tagged each cDNA molecule. Every sample gave at least 3 million paired-end reads containing CDR3. TCRdb recomputed calls from the 5' RACE reads with MiXCR, one row per CDR3 protein. This table holds 580,000 or so distinct CDR3 sequences, 40% to 55% found once. Sequencing was done on a sample of blood. This TCR was sampled from a man at least 80 years old in good health. The V gene is TRBV5-6, the J gene TRBJ2-1; perhaps TRBD2 as D (6 bases). CDR3 in DNA: TGTGCCAGCAGCCAGGAGGGCAGAATATCCTACAATGAGCAGTTCTTC. Protein product: CASSQEGRISYNEQFF.